This TCR beta chain was captured by sequencing in a study of immune characterization of retroperitoneal liposarcoma. Germline loops: CDR1 MNHNS, CDR2 SASEGT. CDR3 length: 13 amino acids. V was clipped by 8 bases and J by 4 bases; unmatched bases: 4. TCRdb re-derived calls from the PCR reads in MiXCR, one entry per CDR3 protein. The sample carries about 3,100 distinct CDR3 sequences, under 55% recorded once. V gene TRBV6-1 combines with J gene TRBJ1-1, with 10 bases aligning to TRBD1. Sequencing was done on a sample of tumor tissue. This TCR was recovered from a male donor with retroperitoneal liposarcoma. The CDR3 coding sequence is TGTGCCAGCCGGGACAGGGGTCTCACTGAAGCTTTCTTT. Translating gives CASRDRGLTEAFF.